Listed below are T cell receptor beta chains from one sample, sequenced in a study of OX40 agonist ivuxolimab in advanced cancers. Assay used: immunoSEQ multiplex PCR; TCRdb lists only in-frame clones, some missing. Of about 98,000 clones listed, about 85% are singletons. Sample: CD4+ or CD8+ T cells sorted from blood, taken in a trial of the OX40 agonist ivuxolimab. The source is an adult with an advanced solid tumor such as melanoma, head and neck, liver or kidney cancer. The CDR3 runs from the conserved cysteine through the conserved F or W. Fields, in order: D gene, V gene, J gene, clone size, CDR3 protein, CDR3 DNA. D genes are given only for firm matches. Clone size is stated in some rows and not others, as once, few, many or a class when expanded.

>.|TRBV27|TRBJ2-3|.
CASRVTRTTDTQYF
TGTGCCAGCAGGGTCACTAGAACCACAGATACGCAGTATTTT
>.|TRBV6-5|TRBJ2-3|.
CATAWSASTDTQYF
TGTGCCACCGCGTGGAGCGCGTCCACAGATACGCAGTATTTT
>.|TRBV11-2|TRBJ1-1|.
CASSSLGGTEAFF
TGTGCCAGCAGCTCCCTTGGAGGGACTGAAGCTTTCTTT
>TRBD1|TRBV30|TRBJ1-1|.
CARDRMNTEAFF
TGTGCCCGGGACAGAATGAACACTGAAGCTTTCTTT
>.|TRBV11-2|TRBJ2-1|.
CASSPTRLDNNEQFF
TGTGCCAGCAGCCCCACCCGACTAGACAACAATGAGCAGTTCTTC
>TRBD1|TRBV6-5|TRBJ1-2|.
CASSSTTGDYYGYTF
TGTGCCAGCAGTTCTACGACAGGGGACTACTATGGCTACACCTTC
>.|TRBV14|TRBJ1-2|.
CASSQGGREGYTF
TGTGCCAGCAGCCAAGGCGGAAGGGAAGGCTACACCTTC
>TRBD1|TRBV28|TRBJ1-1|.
CASSRQGAGNTEAFF
TGTGCCAGCAGTCGACAGGGGGCCGGGAACACTGAAGCTTTCTTT
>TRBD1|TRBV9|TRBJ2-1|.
CASSAGGFEQFF
TGTGCCAGCAGCGCAGGGGGTTTTGAGCAGTTCTTC
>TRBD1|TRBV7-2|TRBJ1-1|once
CASSPRQGNSEAFF
TGTGCCAGCAGTCCAAGACAGGGGAACTCTGAAGCTTTCTTT
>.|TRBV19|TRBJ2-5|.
CASSIDGAKQYF
TGTGCCAGTAGTATAGACGGGGCGAAACAGTACTTC
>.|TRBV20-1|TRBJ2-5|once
CSASERETQYF
TGCAGTGCTAGTGAAAGGGAGACCCAGTACTTC
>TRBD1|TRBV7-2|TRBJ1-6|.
CASSLAGTANSPLHF
TGTGCCAGCAGCTTAGCGGGGACAGCGAATTCACCCCTCCACTTT
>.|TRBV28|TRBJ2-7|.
CASSLSRPHEQYF
TGTGCCAGCAGTTTAAGTCGTCCCCACGAGCAGTACTTC
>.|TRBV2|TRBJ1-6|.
CASSEKSVYNSPLHF
TGTGCCAGCAGTGAGAAGTCAGTCTATAATTCACCCCTCCACTTT
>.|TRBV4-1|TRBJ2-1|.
CASSAVGRSREQFF
TGCGCCAGCAGCGCCGTCGGTAGGAGTCGTGAGCAGTTCTTC
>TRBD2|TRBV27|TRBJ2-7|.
CASSSPLAGVYEQYF
TGTGCCAGCAGTTCCCCCCTGGCGGGAGTCTACGAGCAGTACTTC
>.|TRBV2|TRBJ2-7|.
CASSETVSYEQYF
TGTGCCAGCAGTGAAACAGTCTCCTACGAGCAGTACTTC